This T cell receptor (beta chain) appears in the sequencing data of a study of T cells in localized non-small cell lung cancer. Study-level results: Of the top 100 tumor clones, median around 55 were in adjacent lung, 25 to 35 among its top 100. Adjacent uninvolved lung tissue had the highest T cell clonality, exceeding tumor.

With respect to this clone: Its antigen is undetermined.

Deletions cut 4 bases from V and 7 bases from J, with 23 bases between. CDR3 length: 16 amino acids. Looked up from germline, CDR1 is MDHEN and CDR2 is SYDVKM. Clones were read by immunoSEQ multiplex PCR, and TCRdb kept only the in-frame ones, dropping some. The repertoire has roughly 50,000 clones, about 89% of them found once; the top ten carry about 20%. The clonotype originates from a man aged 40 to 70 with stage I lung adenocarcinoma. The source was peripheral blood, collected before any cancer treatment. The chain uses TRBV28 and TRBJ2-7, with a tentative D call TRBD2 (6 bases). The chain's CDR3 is CASSSLPVIRREEQYF. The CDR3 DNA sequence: TGTGCCAGCAGTTCCCTCCCCGTCATCCGGAGGGAGGAGCAGTACTTC.